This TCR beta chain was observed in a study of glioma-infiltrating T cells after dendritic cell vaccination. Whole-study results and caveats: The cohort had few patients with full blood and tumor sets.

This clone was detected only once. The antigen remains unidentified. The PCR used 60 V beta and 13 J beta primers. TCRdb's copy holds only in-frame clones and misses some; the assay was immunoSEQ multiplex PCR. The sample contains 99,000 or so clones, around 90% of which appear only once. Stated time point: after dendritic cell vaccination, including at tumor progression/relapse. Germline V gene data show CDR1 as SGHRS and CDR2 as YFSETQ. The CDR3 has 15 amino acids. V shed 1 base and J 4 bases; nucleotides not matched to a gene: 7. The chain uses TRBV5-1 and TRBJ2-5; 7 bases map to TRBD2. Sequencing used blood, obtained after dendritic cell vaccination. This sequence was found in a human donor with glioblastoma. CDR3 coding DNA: TGCGCCAGCAGCTTGTCGGCGGGAGAGGTAGAGACCCAGTACTTC. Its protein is CASSLSAGEVETQYF.